What follows describes a single TCR beta chain. Its antigen is undetermined. These donors, healthy bone marrow donors, were studied. The data belong to a study of cytomegalovirus exposure and HLA in healthy donors. The length of the CDR3 is 14 residues. V shed 0 bases and J shed 0 bases, with 6 bases lying between them. Germline V gene sequence: CDR1 LNHNV, CDR2 YYDKDF (reference sequence). PCR employed 60 Vbeta and 13 Jbeta primers. The protocol was immunoSEQ multiplex PCR, while the TCRdb copy is restricted to in-frame clones and leaves out a portion. The table includes tens of thousands of clones, over 70% detected once. The study's findings and limits: It was only CMV serostatus that was available as immune exposure information.

The receptor was derived from a man aged 30 to 45 in good health and CMV-seronegative. Sequenced sample: PBMCs. The chain couples TRBV15 to TRBJ2-7; perhaps TRBD1 as D (6 bases). This CDR3 is CATSREDSSYEQYF. The CDR3 DNA reads TGTGCCACCAGCAGAGAGGACAGCTCCTACGAGCAGTACTTC.